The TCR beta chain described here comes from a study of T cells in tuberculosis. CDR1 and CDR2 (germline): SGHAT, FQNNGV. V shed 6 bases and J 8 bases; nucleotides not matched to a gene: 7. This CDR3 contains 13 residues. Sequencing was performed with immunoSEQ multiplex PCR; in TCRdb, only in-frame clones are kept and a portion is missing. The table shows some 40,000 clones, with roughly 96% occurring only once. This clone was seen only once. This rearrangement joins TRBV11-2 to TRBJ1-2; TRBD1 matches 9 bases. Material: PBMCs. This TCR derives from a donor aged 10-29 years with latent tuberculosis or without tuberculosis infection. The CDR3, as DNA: TGTGCCAGCAGGGTCCGGACAGGGGAGGGCTACACCTTC. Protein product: CASRVRTGEGYTF.